This T cell receptor beta chain was observed in a study of T cells after yellow fever vaccination. One entry per CDR3 protein, called by TCRdb with MiXCR from the 5' RACE reads. The profile shows hundreds of thousands of distinct CDR3 sequences, about 13% of them singletons. This clonotype was counted only a few times. CDR1 and CDR2 (germline): SGHTA, FQGNSA. Trimming took off 5 bases at V and 10 bases at J, with 15 bases between the two ends. This CDR3 spans 13 amino acids. The chain combines TRBV7-2 with TRBJ2-1, with D perhaps TRBD2 (6 bases). This sample comprised PBMCs, obtained on the day of the yellow fever booster vaccination. The receptor comes from a man younger than 45 who received the YFV17D yellow fever vaccine. CDR3 sequence (DNA): TGTGCCAGCAGCCCGCGGGACTCCTCGGAGCAGTTCTTC. Its translation: CASSPRDSSEQFF.